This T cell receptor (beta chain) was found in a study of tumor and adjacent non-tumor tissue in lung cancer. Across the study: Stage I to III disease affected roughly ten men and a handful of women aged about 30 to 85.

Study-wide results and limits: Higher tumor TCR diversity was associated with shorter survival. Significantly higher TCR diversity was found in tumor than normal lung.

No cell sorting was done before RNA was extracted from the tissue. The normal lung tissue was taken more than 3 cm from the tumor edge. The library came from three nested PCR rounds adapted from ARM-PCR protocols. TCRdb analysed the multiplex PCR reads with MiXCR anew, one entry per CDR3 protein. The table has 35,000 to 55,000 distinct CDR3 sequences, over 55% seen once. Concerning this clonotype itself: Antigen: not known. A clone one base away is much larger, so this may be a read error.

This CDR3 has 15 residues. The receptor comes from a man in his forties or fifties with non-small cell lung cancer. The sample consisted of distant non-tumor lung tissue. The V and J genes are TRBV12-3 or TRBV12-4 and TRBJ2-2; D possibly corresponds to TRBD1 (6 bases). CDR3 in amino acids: CASSSFERGSGELLF. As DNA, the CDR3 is TGTGCCAGCAGCTCCTTTGAGAGGGGGTCCGGGGAGCTGCTTTTT.